This TCR beta chain came from a study of CD8 T cells in ankylosing spondylitis. Study-level points and caveats: A TCR beta motif of eight highly homologous variants appeared characteristic of ankylosing spondylitis blood. Significantly higher representation of disease-linked clones was reported for matched ankylosing spondylitis synovial fluid.

This clonotype was picked up a small number of times. Its antigen is as yet unknown. TCRdb processed the 5' RACE reads anew with MiXCR; each CDR3 protein has one entry. The sample holds about 440,000 distinct CDR3 sequences, 17% seen once. This CDR3 region has 18 residues. The germline CDR1 and CDR2 sequences are MGHRA and YSYEKL. The junction had 12 bases not matched to a gene; V was cut back by 4 bases and J by 1 base. The clonotype originates from a male donor with ankylosing spondylitis. This chain connects TRBV4-1 to TRBJ1-5; 8 bases fit TRBD1. The sequencing input was blood, either unsorted or a sorted T cell fraction (not recorded which). The CDR3 DNA follows: TGCGCCAGCAGCCCCGACAGGGGCGGGGAGGACAGCAATCAGCCCCAGCATTTT. This codes for CASSPDRGGEDSNQPQHF.